This T cell receptor (beta chain) came from a study of T cell repertoires and HLA-DP antigens. Study summary: The donors, ranging 18-to-29 to 60-to-69 years, included a couple of males and one female.

Pre-culture CD4+ samples were sequenced deeply, targeting about 190,000 T cell genomes. This table comes from immunoSEQ multiplex PCR, and its TCRdb copy is limited to in-frame clones, with some not included. The table lists 90,000 to 130,000 clones, 80% to 95% of them singletons, with 0.25% to 0.3% in the top ten. General study points: Naive and memory CD4+ cells were analysed together, not apart. Sorted CD137+ cells had clonality roughly 0.42 against both alloantigens, versus around 0.037 pre-culture.

This clone has more than one count but fewer than ten. Its antigen is still unknown. V lost 2 bases and J lost 9; bases outside the gene matches: 7. The CDR3 runs 14 residues. Germline values: CDR1 SGHRS, CDR2 YFSETQ. This TCR derives from a woman younger than 30 in good health and CMV-seronegative. The chain uses TRBV5-1 and TRBJ2-1; TRBD2 aligns across 8 bases. Sequenced input: CD4+ T cells from PBMCs. CDR3 DNA: TGCGCCAGCAGCTTCACAGCGGGAGTAAGTGAGCAGTTCTTC. Its translation: CASSFTAGVSEQFF.